The clone carrying this T cell receptor (beta chain) was seen a few times. The CDR3 spans 15 residues. CDR1 is SGHTA, CDR2 FQGNSA, per germline. V lost 5 bases to trimming and J lost 4 bases; unmatched junction nucleotides: 8. The data belong to a study of blood T cell repertoires in COVID-19. Study details: Sites across the United States, Italy and Spain contributed samples from acute and convalescent COVID-19. T cells, B-cell-depleted T cells, or PBMCs provided the cDNA or gDNA that served as material.

Per the authors' pipeline: Amplification of reference gene primers was used by the study to estimate nucleated cell counts. Using immunoSEQ multiplex PCR, the repertoire was profiled, and TCRdb retains in-frame clones only, with some absent. That table supplies the V and J calls and clone size; D and trimming were determined from the DNA. The sample comprises under 200,000 clones, around 80% of which are singletons, and over 13% rests with the top ten. This TCR was sampled from a man aged 30 to 45 with active or convalescent COVID-19. Specimen: peripheral blood. The chain combines TRBV7-2 with TRBJ2-5; 9 bases map to TRBD1. The CDR3 sequence is CASSPGQGRGETQYF. The DNA for the CDR3 is TGTGCCAGCAGCCCGGGACAGGGTAGAGGAGAGACCCAGTACTTC.